The rows below give T cell receptor beta chains drawn from one sample of a study of cytomegalovirus exposure and HLA in healthy donors. TCRdb keeps only in-frame clones here, not all; method: immunoSEQ multiplex PCR. The profile covers tens of thousands of clones, with approximately 91% appearing a single time and 2.1% taken by the ten largest. Sequencing was performed on PBMCs. These receptors came from a man between 25 and 39 years old in good health and CMV-seronegative. The CDR3 runs from the conserved cysteine through the conserved F or W. The D gene is left open where the match is weak. The size entry is marked missing in some rows and otherwise reads once, few, many or a size class.

abundance	v_gene	len	d_gene	j_gene	CDR3aa	CDR3nt
once	TRBV5-6	13	NA	TRBJ2-7	CASKRLPTYEQYF	TGTGCCAGCAAACGACTCCCCACCTACGAGCAGTACTTC
NA	TRBV29-1	13	NA	TRBJ2-7	CSVGAAGRYEQYF	TGCAGCGTTGGGGCGGCAGGGCGCTACGAGCAGTACTTC
few	TRBV10-3	14	NA	TRBJ1-5	CAISSTVDNQPQHF	TGTGCCATCAGTTCCACGGTTGACAATCAGCCCCAGCATTTT
NA	TRBV9	15	TRBD2	TRBJ2-1	CASSVGLATYNEQFF	TGTGCCAGCAGCGTAGGACTAGCGACCTACAATGAGCAGTTCTTC
NA	TRBV29-1	15	TRBD1	TRBJ1-4	CSARGLWDRDEKLFF	TGCAGCGCCAGGGGGTTGTGGGACAGGGATGAAAAACTGTTTTTT
once	TRBV7-9	13	NA	TRBJ1-2	CASSSGQVYGYTF	TGTGCCAGCAGCTCGGGACAAGTCTATGGCTACACCTTC
NA	TRBV10-3	16	TRBD1	TRBJ2-5	CAIRGAGQGGQETQYF	TGTGCCATCAGGGGTGCGGGACAGGGGGGACAAGAGACCCAGTACTTC
NA	TRBV19	17	TRBD1	TRBJ1-5	CASSILGTGGVNQPQHF	TGTGCCAGTAGTATTCTGGGGACAGGGGGTGTCAATCAGCCCCAGCATTTT
NA	TRBV19	13	NA	TRBJ2-7	CASSIGTGVKQYF	TGTGCCAGTAGTATAGGTACCGGGGTTAAGCAGTACTTC
NA	TRBV6-5	15	TRBD1	TRBJ1-5	CASSRTGMDSQPQHF	TGTGCCAGCAGTCGGACAGGGATGGATTCTCAGCCCCAGCATTTT
NA	TRBV6-6	13	NA	TRBJ1-2	CASYRASNYGYTF	TGTGCCAGCTACAGGGCCAGTAACTATGGCTACACCTTC
NA	TRBV11-3	13	NA	TRBJ1-3	CASSSISGNTIYF	TGTGCCAGCAGCTCAATCTCTGGAAACACCATATATTTT
NA	TRBV6-1	14	TRBD1	TRBJ2-7	CASSRDRAAHEQYF	TGTGCCAGCAGCCGGGACAGGGCGGCCCACGAGCAGTACTTC
NA	TRBV28	16	NA	TRBJ2-5	CASSLRDGGFVETQYF	TGTGCCAGCAGTTTAAGGGACGGAGGGTTTGTGGAGACCCAGTACTTC
NA	TRBV25-1	15	NA	TRBJ1-2	CASSESGQPFSGYTF	TGTGCCAGCAGTGAATCCGGACAGCCGTTCAGTGGCTACACCTTC